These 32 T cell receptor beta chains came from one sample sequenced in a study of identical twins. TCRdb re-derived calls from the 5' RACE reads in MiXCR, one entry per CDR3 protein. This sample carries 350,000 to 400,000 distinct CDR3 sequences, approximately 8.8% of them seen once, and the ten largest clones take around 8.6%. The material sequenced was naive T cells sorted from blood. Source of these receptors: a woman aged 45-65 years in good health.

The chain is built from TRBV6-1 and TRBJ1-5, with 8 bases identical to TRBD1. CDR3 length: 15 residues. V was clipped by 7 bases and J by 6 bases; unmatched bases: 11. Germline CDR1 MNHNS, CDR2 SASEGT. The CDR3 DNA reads TGTGCCAGCATTGGCGTGGGACAGGTCGGTCAGCCCCAGCATTTT. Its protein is CASIGVGQVGQPQHF.

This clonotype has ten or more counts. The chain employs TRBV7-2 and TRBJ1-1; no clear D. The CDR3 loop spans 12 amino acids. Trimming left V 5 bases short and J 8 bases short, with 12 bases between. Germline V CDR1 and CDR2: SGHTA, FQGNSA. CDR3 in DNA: TGTGCCAGCAGCCCCGGAACGGCGGAAGCTTTCTTT. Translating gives CASSPGTAEAFF.

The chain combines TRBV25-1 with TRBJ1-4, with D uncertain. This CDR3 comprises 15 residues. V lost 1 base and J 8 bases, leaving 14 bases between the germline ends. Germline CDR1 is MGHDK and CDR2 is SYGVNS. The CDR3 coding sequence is TGTGCCAGCAGTGAATCATCAGGTTACCGCGAAAAACTGTTTTTT. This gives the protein CASSESSGYREKLFF.

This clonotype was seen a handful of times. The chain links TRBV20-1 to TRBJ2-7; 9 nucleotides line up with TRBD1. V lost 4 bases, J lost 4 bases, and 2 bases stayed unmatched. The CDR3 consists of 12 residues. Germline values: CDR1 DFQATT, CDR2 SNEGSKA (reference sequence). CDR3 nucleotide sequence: TGCAGTGCTACGGACAGGGGATACGAGCAGTACTTC. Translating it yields CSATDRGYEQYF.

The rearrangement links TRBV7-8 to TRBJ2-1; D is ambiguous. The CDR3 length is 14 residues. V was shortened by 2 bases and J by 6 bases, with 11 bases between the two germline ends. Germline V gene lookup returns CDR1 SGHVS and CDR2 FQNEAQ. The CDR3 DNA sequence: TGTGCCAGCAGCTTATTCGTGGACGTCAATGAGCAGTTCTTC. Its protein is CASSLFVDVNEQFF.

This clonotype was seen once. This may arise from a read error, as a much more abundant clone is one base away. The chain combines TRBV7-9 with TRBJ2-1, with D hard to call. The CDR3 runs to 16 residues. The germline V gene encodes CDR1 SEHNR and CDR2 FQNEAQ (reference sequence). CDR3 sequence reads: CASSPQAGRSYNELFF. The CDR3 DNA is TGTGCCAGCAGTCCCCAGGCAGGCCGGTCCTACAATGAGCTGTTCTTC.

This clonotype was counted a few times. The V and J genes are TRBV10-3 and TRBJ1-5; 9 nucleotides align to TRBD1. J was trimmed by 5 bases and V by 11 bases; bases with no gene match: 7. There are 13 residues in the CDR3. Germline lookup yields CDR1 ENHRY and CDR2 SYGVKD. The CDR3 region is CAARDRADQPQHF. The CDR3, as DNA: TGTGCCGCCAGGGACAGGGCGGATCAGCCCCAGCATTTT.

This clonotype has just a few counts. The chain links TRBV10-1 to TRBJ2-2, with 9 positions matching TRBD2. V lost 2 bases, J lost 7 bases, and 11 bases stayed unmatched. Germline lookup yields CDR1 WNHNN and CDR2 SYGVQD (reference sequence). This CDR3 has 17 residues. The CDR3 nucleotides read TGCGCCAGCAGTGAGCGGATCAGCGGGAGGAAAGGCGGGGAGCTGTTTTTT. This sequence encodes CASSERISGRKGGELFF.

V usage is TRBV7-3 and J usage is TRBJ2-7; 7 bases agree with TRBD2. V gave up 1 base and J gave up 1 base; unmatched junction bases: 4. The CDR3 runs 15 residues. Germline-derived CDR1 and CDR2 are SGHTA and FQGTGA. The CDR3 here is CASSLMGGTSYEQYF. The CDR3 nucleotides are TGTGCCAGCAGCTTAATGGGGGGGACTTCCTACGAGCAGTACTTC.

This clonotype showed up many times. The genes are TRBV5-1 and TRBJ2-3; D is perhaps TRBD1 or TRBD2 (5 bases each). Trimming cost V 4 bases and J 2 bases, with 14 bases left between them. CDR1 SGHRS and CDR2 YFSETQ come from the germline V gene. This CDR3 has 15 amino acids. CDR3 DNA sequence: TGCGCCAGCAGCCACGAGGGGAGCCCCACAGATACGCAGTATTTT. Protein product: CASSHEGSPTDTQYF.

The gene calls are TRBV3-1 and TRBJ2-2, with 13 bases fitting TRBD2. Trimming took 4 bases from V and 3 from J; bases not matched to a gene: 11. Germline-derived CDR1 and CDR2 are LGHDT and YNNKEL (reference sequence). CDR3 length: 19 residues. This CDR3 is CASSPSRTSGSRYTGELFF. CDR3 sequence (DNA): TGTGCCAGCAGCCCCTCTCGGACTAGCGGGAGTCGTTACACCGGGGAGCTGTTTTTT.

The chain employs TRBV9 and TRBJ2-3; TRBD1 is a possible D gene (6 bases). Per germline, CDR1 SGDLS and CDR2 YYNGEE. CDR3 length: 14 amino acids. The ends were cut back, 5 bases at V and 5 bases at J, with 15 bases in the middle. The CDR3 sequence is CASRRGQLEDTQYF. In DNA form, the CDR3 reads TGTGCCAGCAGGAGGGGACAATTGGAAGATACGCAGTATTTT.

The CDR3 DNA sequence: TGTGCCAGCAGACCCGTGGGGGGAGAGACCCAGTACTTC. This encodes CASRPVGGETQYF. The rearrangement uses TRBV6-5 and TRBJ2-5, with D maybe TRBD2 (6 bases). V was shortened by 6 bases and J by 4 bases, with 12 bases between the two germline ends. Germline CDR1 MNHEY, CDR2 SVGAGI. This CDR3 has 13 residues.

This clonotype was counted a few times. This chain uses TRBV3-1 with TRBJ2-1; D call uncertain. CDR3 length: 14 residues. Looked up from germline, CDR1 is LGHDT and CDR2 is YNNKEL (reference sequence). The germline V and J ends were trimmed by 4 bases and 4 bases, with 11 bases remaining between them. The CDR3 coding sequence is TGTGCCAGCAGCCCTCTAGGGTTGTACAATGAGCAGTTCTTC. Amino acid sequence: CASSPLGLYNEQFF.

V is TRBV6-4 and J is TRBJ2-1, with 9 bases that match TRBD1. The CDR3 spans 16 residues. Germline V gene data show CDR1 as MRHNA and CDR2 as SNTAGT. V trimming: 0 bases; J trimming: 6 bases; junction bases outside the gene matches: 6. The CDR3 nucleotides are TGTGCCAGCAGTGACTCGTTTACAGGGGGCTTCAATGAGCAGTTCTTC. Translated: CASSDSFTGGFNEQFF.

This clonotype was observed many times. The CDR3 DNA follows: TGCGCCAGCAGGTCCGGGCTTAACAGCAATGAGCAGTTCTTC. Translating it yields CASRSGLNSNEQFF. V usage is TRBV5-1 and J usage is TRBJ2-1; no clear D gene. There are 14 residues in the CDR3. With 5 bases removed from V and 6 bases from J, the gap between germline ends came to 15 bases. CDR1 is SGHRS, CDR2 YFSETQ, per germline.

Written as DNA, the CDR3 is TGTGCCAGCAGCTTATTTAGCGGGAGTACCTACAATGAGCAGTTCTTC. As protein: CASSLFSGSTYNEQFF. V and J are TRBV7-9 and TRBJ2-1, with 9 bases identical to TRBD2. Germline V CDR1 and CDR2: SEHNR, FQNEAQ (reference sequence). This CDR3 is 16 amino acids long. V gave up 2 bases and J gave up 2 bases; unmatched junction bases: 4.

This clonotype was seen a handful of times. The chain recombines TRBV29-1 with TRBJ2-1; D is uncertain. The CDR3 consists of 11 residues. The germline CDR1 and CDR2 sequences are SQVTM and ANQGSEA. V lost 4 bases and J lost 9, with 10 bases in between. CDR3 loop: CSVGGGGEQFF. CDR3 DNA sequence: TGCAGCGTTGGGGGTGGCGGTGAGCAGTTCTTC.

In DNA form, the CDR3 reads TGTGCCAGCAGTACGGACAGGGAGAACACTGAAGCTTTCTTT. As protein: CASSTDRENTEAFF. The V call is TRBV25-1, the J call TRBJ1-1, with 8 positions matching TRBD1. Germline V gives CDR1 MGHDK, CDR2 SYGVNS. The CDR3 runs to 14 residues. With 5 bases clipped from V and 1 base from J, the junction kept 3 bases outside the gene matches.

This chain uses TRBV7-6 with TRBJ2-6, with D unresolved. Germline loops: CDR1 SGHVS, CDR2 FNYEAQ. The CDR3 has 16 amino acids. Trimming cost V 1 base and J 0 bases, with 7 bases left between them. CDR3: CASSLDRLSGANVLTF. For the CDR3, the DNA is TGTGCCAGCAGCTTAGATCGGCTCTCTGGGGCCAACGTCCTGACTTTC.

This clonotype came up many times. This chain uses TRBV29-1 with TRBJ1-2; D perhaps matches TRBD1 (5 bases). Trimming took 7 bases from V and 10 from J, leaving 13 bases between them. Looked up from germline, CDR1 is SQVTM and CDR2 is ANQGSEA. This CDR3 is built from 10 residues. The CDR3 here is CSAKRDYYTF. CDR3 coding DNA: TGCAGCGCCAAGCGGGACTACTACACCTTC.

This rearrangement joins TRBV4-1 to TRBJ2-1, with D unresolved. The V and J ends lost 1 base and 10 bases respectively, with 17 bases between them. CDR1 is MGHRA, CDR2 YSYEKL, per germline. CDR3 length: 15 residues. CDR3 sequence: CASSQVSRVPVEQFF. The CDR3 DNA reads TGCGCCAGCAGCCAAGTCTCTCGCGTACCGGTGGAGCAGTTCTTC.

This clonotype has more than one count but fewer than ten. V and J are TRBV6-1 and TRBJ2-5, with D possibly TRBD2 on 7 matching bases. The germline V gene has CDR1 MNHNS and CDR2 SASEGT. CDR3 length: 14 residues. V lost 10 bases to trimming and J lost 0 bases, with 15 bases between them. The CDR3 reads CAIQGRGYQETQYF. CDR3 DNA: TGTGCCATCCAGGGGAGGGGGTACCAAGAGACCCAGTACTTC.

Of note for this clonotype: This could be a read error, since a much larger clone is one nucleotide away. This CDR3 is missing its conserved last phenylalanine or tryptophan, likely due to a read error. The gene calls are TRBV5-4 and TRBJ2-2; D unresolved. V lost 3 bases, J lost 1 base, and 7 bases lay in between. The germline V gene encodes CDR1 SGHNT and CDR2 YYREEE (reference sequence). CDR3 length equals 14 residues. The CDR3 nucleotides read TGTGCCAGCAGCTCCGGACGGAACACCGGGGAGCTGTTTTAT. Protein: CASSSGRNTGELFY.

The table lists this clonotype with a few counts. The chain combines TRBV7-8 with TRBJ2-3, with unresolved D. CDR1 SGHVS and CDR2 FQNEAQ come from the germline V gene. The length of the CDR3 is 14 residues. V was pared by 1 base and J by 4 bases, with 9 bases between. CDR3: CASSLEVAPDTQYF. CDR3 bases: TGTGCCAGCAGCTTAGAAGTCGCCCCAGATACGCAGTATTTT.

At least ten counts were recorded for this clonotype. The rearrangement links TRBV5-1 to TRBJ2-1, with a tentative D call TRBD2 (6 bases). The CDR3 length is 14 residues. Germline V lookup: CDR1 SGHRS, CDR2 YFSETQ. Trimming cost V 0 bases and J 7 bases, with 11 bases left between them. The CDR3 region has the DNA TGCGCCAGCAGCTTGGTCCTAGCGAGGAATGAGCAGTTCTTC. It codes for CASSLVLARNEQFF.

The CDR3 is CSVPRTSPIYNEQFF. The CDR3 DNA reads TGCAGCGTTCCTAGGACTAGCCCCATTTACAATGAGCAGTTCTTC. This chain links TRBV29-1 with TRBJ2-1; 8 bases agree with TRBD2. CDR3 length: 15 residues. Trimming at V came to 5 bases and at J to 4 bases, leaving 10 bases not matched to a gene. Germline V gene data show CDR1 as SQVTM and CDR2 as ANQGSEA.

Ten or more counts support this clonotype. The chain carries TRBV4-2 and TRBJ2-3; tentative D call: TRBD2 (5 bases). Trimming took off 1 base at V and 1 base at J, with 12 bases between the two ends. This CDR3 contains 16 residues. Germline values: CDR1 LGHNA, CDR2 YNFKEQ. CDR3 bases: TGTGCCAGCAGCCAAGGAACTAGATCTGGCACAGATACGCAGTATTTT. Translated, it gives CASSQGTRSGTDTQYF.

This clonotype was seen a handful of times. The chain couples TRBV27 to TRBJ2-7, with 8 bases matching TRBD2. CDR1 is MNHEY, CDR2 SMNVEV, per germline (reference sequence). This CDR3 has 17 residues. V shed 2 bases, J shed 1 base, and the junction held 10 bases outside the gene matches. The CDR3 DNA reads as TGTGCCAGCAGTTTAACGGGTGGTACTAGCGGATCCTACGAGCAGTACTTC. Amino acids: CASSLTGGTSGSYEQYF.

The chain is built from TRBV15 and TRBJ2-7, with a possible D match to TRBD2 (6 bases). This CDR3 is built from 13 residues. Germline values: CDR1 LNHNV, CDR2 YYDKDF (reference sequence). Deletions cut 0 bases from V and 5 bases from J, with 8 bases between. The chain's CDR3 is CATSRDRRDEQYV. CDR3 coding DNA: TGTGCCACCAGCAGAGATCGGAGGGACGAGCAGTACGTC.

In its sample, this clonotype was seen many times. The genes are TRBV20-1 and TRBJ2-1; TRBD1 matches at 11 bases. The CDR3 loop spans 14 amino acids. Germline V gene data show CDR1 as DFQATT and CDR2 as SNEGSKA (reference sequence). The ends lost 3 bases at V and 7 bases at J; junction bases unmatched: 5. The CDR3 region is CSASRTGGLNEQFF. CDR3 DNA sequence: TGCAGTGCTAGCCGGACAGGGGGCCTTAATGAGCAGTTCTTC.

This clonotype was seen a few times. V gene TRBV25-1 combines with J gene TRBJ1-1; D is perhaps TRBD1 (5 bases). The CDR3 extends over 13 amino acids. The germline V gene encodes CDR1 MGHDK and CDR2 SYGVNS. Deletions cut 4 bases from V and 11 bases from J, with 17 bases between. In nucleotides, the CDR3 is TGTGCCAGCAGTGCCTACCCCGGGACGGGGGCTTTCTTT. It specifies CASSAYPGTGAFF.